This is a list of T cell receptor beta chains from one sample in a study of T cells in Graves' hyperthyroidism and ophthalmopathy. TCRdb reanalysed the multiplex PCR reads using MiXCR and keeps one entry per CDR3 protein. This table has 75,000 to 100,000 distinct CDR3 sequences, under 65% appearing once. The sequencing sample was made of blood. The receptors come from a woman in her thirties or forties with Graves' hyperthyroidism. Each CDR3 is given with its conserved first and last residue. A D gene is named only where the DNA matches it firmly. Size values are once, few and many counts, or a class for expanded clones, and some rows have none.

>.|TRBJ1-2|TRBV25-1|.
CASQDDRPPRRGYTF
TGTGCCAGCCAAGATGACAGGCCCCCGCGTCGAGGCTACACCTTC
>.|TRBJ1-2|TRBV7-3|TRBD1
CASSSDRIYGYTF
TGTGCCAGCAGTTCGGACAGGATTTATGGCTACACCTTC
>.|TRBJ2-2|TRBV19|TRBD1
CASSLPGQGVVTGELFF
TGTGCCAGTTCCCTACCGGGACAGGGGGTAGTGACCGGGGAGCTGTTTTTT
>.|TRBJ1-4|TRBV7-3|TRBD1
CASSLTGTDEKLFF
TGTGCCAGCAGCTTAACCGGGACAGATGAAAAACTGTTTTTT
>.|TRBJ2-5|TRBV20-1|TRBD1
CSAPGQGQETQYF
TGCAGTGCCCCAGGACAGGGCCAAGAGACCCAGTACTTC
>.|TRBJ2-3|TRBV19|.
CASSIATSYTDTQYF
TGTGCCAGTAGTATAGCTACTAGTTACACAGATACGCAGTATTTT
>once|TRBJ2-2|TRBV15|TRBD1
CATSNARDSLTGELFF
TGTGCCACCAGCAACGCACGGGACAGCTTAACCGGGGAGCTGTTTTTT
>.|TRBJ2-5|TRBV15|.
CATSSLWAGANTGETQYF
TGTGCCACCAGCAGCCTCTGGGCAGGGGCGAACACCGGGGAGACCCAGTACTTC
>.|TRBJ1-1|TRBV13|.
CASSLVMGAEAFF
TGTGCCAGCAGCCTCGTTATGGGAGCTGAAGCTTTCTTT
>once|TRBJ1-3|TRBV29-1|.
CSVERTPDENTIYF
TGCAGCGTTGAAAGGACACCGGATGAAAACACCATATATTTT
>many|TRBJ2-7|TRBV6-5|.
CASRRTEAYEQYF
TGTGCCAGCAGGAGGACAGAAGCCTACGAGCAGTACTTC
>.|TRBJ2-7|TRBV7-2|TRBD2
CASSPLAGGPVWEQYF
TGTGCCAGCAGTCCCCTAGCGGGAGGGCCAGTTTGGGAGCAGTACTTC
>.|TRBJ2-7|TRBV24-1|.
CATSEDSYSYEQYF
TGTGCCACCAGCGAGGACAGTTACTCCTACGAGCAGTACTTC
>.|TRBJ2-5|TRBV12-3/TRBV12-4|.
CASSLGGGLTYQETQYF
TGTGCCAGCAGTTTAGGGGGCGGACTAACGTACCAAGAGACCCAGTACTTC
>few|TRBJ2-5|TRBV30|TRBD2
CAWSVAGEVVETQYF
TGTGCCTGGAGTGTAGCGGGAGAAGTGGTAGAGACCCAGTACTTC
>few|TRBJ2-5|TRBV12-3/TRBV12-4|.
CASSQVMGMTQYF
TGTGCCAGCAGCCAAGTTATGGGTATGACCCAGTACTTC
>few|TRBJ1-1|TRBV2|.
CASSGGRGTEAFF
TGTGCCAGCAGTGGTGGCAGGGGCACTGAAGCTTTCTTT
>.|TRBJ2-5|TRBV28|.
CASSGWTGDFYGETQYF
TGTGCCAGCAGTGGTTGGACGGGAGACTTCTACGGGGAGACCCAGTACTTC
>many|TRBJ2-7|TRBV6-6|TRBD1
CASSVPGTGVHEQYF
TGTGCCAGCAGCGTCCCCGGGACAGGGGTCCACGAGCAGTACTTC
>.|TRBJ2-7|TRBV5-1|.
CASSFWRNWLHQSPPSSYEQYF
TGCGCCAGCAGCTTCTGGCGCAATTGGCTCCACCAAAGCCCCCCAAGCTCCTACGAGCAGTACTTC